The source of this TCR beta chain is a study of T cells after posttransplantation cyclophosphamide. Comments on this clone: Its antigen is still unknown.

General observations from the study: Tissue-infiltrating T cells from skin or gut overlapped little with blood T cells. Later blood repertoires were often dominated by clones from the donor CD8+ memory compartment. Recipient CMV seropositivity and CMV reactivation strongly tracked TRB clonality.

Profiling relied on immunoSEQ multiplex PCR, and the TCRdb table lists in-frame clones only, not all of them. The sample comprises tens of thousands of clones, 73% of which are singletons, and more than 0.55% rests with the top ten. Looked up from germline, CDR1 is SGHNT and CDR2 is YYREEE (reference sequence). This CDR3 is built from 16 residues. The V segment lost 0 bases and the J segment 5 bases; nucleotides outside the gene matches: 10. The related graft donor's blood sample was taken on the day of bone marrow donation. This clonotype was obtained from a woman in her sixties or seventies in good health, CMV-negative, and a related stem cell transplant donor. V is TRBV5-4 and J is TRBJ2-5; 7 bases match TRBD1. The specimen sequenced was memory CD4+ T cells sorted from PBMCs. The CDR3 is CASSLDRGLSRETQYF. The CDR3 nucleotides read TGTGCCAGCAGCTTGGACAGGGGTTTGTCCAGGGAGACCCAGTACTTC.